These T cell receptor beta chains were read from a single sample in a study of read filtering for tumor transcriptome and immune sequencing. One entry per CDR3 protein, called by TCRdb with MiXCR from the reads. The sample lists about 47,000 distinct CDR3 sequences, 12% occurring once. The specimen was a population of CD138-negative cells sorted from bone marrow. Receptor source: a donor at least 40 years old with multiple myeloma. Each CDR3 is given with its conserved first and last residue. The D gene is left open where the match is weak. The size field is filled for only some rows; it gives once, few, many or a size class.

D gene: -; clone size: few; J gene: TRBJ2-3; V gene: TRBV7-2; CDR3 length: 14; CDR3 protein: CASSLSRSTDTQYF; CDR3 DNA: TGTGCCAGCAGCTTAAGCAGGAGCACAGATACGCAGTATTTT
D gene: TRBD2; clone size: -; J gene: TRBJ2-5; V gene: TRBV29-1; CDR3 length: 12; CDR3 protein: CSVSGAQETQYF; CDR3 DNA: TGCAGCGTTAGCGGGGCGCAAGAGACCCAGTACTTC
D gene: TRBD2; clone size: many; J gene: TRBJ2-1; V gene: TRBV3-1; CDR3 length: 16; CDR3 protein: CASSRGASGIYNEQFF; CDR3 DNA: TGTGCCAGCTCCCGAGGGGCTAGCGGGATCTACAATGAGCAGTTCTTC
D gene: -; clone size: many; J gene: TRBJ1-5; V gene: TRBV28; CDR3 length: 12; CDR3 protein: CASLLRREPQHF; CDR3 DNA: TGTGCCAGCTTATTACGGCGCGAGCCCCAGCATTTT
D gene: -; clone size: many; J gene: TRBJ1-1; V gene: TRBV15; CDR3 length: 14; CDR3 protein: CATSRDQMNTEAFF; CDR3 DNA: TGTGCCACCAGCAGAGATCAGATGAACACTGAAGCTTTCTTT
D gene: -; clone size: many; J gene: TRBJ2-7; V gene: TRBV28; CDR3 length: 16; CDR3 protein: CASSSYPDYQAYEQYF; CDR3 DNA: TGTGCCAGCAGTTCCTATCCAGACTACCAGGCCTACGAGCAGTACTTC
D gene: -; clone size: many; J gene: TRBJ2-2; V gene: TRBV19; CDR3 length: 15; CDR3 protein: CASSLRQTGTGELFF; CDR3 DNA: TGTGCCAGTAGTCTTCGACAGACCGGGACCGGGGAGCTGTTTTTT
D gene: -; clone size: many; J gene: TRBJ1-1; V gene: TRBV10-3; CDR3 length: 12; CDR3 protein: CAISEGNLGAFF; CDR3 DNA: TGTGCCATCAGTGAGGGAAACCTCGGAGCTTTCTTT
D gene: -; clone size: few; J gene: TRBJ2-1; V gene: TRBV5-1; CDR3 length: 15; CDR3 protein: CASRSLGGADNERFF; CDR3 DNA: TGCGCCAGCAGATCCTTAGGTGGCGCGGACAATGAGCGGTTCTTC
D gene: -; clone size: many; J gene: TRBJ2-3; V gene: TRBV20-1; CDR3 length: 12; CDR3 protein: CSADASTDTQYF; CDR3 DNA: TGCAGTGCGGATGCTAGCACAGATACGCAGTATTTT
D gene: -; clone size: many; J gene: TRBJ2-3; V gene: TRBV10-2; CDR3 length: 16; CDR3 protein: CASSALLRGSTDTQYF; CDR3 DNA: TGCGCCAGCAGTGCCCTGCTGAGGGGTAGCACAGATACGCAGTATTTT
D gene: -; clone size: many; J gene: TRBJ2-2; V gene: TRBV7-9; CDR3 length: 13; CDR3 protein: CAASDKNTGELFF; CDR3 DNA: TGTGCCGCCTCGGACAAGAACACCGGGGAGCTGTTTTTT
D gene: -; clone size: many; J gene: TRBJ1-5; V gene: TRBV19; CDR3 length: 14; CDR3 protein: CASSIKGRNQPQHF; CDR3 DNA: TGTGCCAGTAGTATAAAGGGGCGCAATCAGCCCCAGCATTTT
D gene: TRBD1; clone size: -; J gene: TRBJ1-1; V gene: TRBV29-1; CDR3 length: 14; CDR3 protein: CSVARTGTGIEAFF; CDR3 DNA: TGCAGCGTCGCCAGGACAGGGACGGGGATTGAAGCTTTCTTT
D gene: -; clone size: many; J gene: TRBJ2-5; V gene: TRBV27; CDR3 length: 11; CDR3 protein: CASRDQETQYF; CDR3 DNA: TGTGCCAGCAGAGATCAAGAGACCCAGTACTTC
D gene: TRBD1; clone size: many; J gene: TRBJ2-3; V gene: TRBV27; CDR3 length: 14; CDR3 protein: CASSVGGRTDTQYF; CDR3 DNA: TGTGCCAGCAGTGTAGGGGGCAGGACAGATACGCAGTATTTT
D gene: -; clone size: -; J gene: TRBJ1-2; V gene: TRBV7-2; CDR3 length: 15; CDR3 protein: CASSSPRTRGALPDF; CDR3 DNA: TGTGCCAGCAGCTCACCCCGGACACGGGGCGCCCTTCCTGACTTC
D gene: -; clone size: many; J gene: TRBJ2-3; V gene: TRBV29-1; CDR3 length: 12; CDR3 protein: CSVTGATDTQYF; CDR3 DNA: TGCAGCGTCACCGGGGCCACAGATACGCAGTATTTT
D gene: TRBD1; clone size: once; J gene: TRBJ1-1; V gene: TRBV11-1; CDR3 length: 14; CDR3 protein: CASSLGQGNTKAFF; CDR3 DNA: TGTGCCAGCAGCTTGGGACAGGGGAACACTAAAGCCTTCTTT
D gene: -; clone size: many; J gene: TRBJ2-2; V gene: TRBV12-3/TRBV12-4; CDR3 length: 14; CDR3 protein: CASSFSQNTGELFF; CDR3 DNA: TGTGCCAGCAGTTTTAGCCAGAACACCGGGGAGCTGTTTTTT
D gene: TRBD1; clone size: -; J gene: TRBJ2-2; V gene: TRBV13; CDR3 length: 14; CDR3 protein: CASIRTGETGELFF; CDR3 DNA: TGTGCCAGCATCAGGACAGGCGAGACCGGGGAGCTGTTTTTT
D gene: -; clone size: many; J gene: TRBJ2-2; V gene: TRBV5-1; CDR3 length: 14; CDR3 protein: CASSLQGFTGELFF; CDR3 DNA: TGTGCCAGCAGTTTACAGGGTTTCACCGGGGAGCTGTTTTTT
D gene: -; clone size: -; J gene: TRBJ2-3; V gene: TRBV5-1; CDR3 length: 14; CDR3 protein: CASSLVPFTDTQYF; CDR3 DNA: TGCGCCAGCAGCTTGGTACCCTTCACAGATACGCAGTATTTT
D gene: TRBD2; clone size: many; J gene: TRBJ2-3; V gene: TRBV28; CDR3 length: 16; CDR3 protein: CASSNTSGYSTDTQYF; CDR3 DNA: TGTGCCAGCAGTAACACTAGCGGTTACAGCACAGATACGCAGTATTTT
D gene: TRBD1; clone size: once; J gene: TRBJ2-5; V gene: TRBV19; CDR3 length: 16; CDR3 protein: CASSIRGQGAEETQYF; CDR3 DNA: TGTGCCAGTAGTATACGTGGACAGGGGGCGGAAGAGACCCAGTACTTC
D gene: TRBD2; clone size: many; J gene: TRBJ2-5; V gene: TRBV11-2; CDR3 length: 14; CDR3 protein: CASSPTSGSETQYF; CDR3 DNA: TGTGCCAGCAGCCCTACTAGCGGGAGTGAGACCCAGTACTTC
D gene: -; clone size: many; J gene: TRBJ1-1; V gene: TRBV11-3; CDR3 length: 15; CDR3 protein: CASSSSDSMNTEAFF; CDR3 DNA: TGTGCCAGCAGTTCCTCAGACAGTATGAACACTGAAGCTTTCTTT
D gene: -; clone size: many; J gene: TRBJ2-3; V gene: TRBV9; CDR3 length: 14; CDR3 protein: CASSGSIPTDTQYF; CDR3 DNA: TGTGCCAGCAGCGGTTCTATTCCCACAGATACGCAGTATTTT